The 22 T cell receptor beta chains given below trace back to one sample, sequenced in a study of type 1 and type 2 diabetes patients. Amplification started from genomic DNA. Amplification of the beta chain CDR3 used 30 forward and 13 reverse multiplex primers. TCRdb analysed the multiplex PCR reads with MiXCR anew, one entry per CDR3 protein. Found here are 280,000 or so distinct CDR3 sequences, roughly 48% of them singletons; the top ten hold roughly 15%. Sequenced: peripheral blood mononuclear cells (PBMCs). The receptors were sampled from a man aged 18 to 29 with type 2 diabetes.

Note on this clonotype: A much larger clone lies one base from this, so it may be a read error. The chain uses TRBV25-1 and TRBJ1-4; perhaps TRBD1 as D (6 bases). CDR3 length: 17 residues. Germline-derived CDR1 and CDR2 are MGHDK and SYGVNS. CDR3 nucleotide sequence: TGTGCCAGCAGTGAATATCTGGAAGCGGACAGAGATGAAAAACTGCTTTTT. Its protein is CASSEYLEADRDEKLLF.

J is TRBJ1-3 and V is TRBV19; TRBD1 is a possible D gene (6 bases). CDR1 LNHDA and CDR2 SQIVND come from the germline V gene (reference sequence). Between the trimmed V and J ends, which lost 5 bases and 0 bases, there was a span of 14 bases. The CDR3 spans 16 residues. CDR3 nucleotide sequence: TGTGCCAGTAGTCCATTAACAGGGAGCTCTGGAAACACCATATATTTT. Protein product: CASSPLTGSSGNTIYF.

DNA for the CDR3: TGTGCCAGCAGTTTGAATGGGGGCAGCTATGGCTACACCTTC. Translation: CASSLNGGSYGYTF. The chain recombines TRBV27 with TRBJ1-2, with D possibly TRBD1 on 6 matching bases. The CDR3 length is 14 residues. V was trimmed by 3 bases and J by 4 bases, leaving 12 bases between them. From germline, CDR1 is MNHEY and CDR2 SMNVEV (reference sequence).

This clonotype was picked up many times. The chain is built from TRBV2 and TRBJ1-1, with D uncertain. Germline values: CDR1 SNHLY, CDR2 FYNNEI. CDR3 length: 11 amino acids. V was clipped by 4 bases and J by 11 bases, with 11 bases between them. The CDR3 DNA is TGTGCCAGCAGTGTACACGAGTGGGCTTTCTTT. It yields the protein CASSVHEWAFF.

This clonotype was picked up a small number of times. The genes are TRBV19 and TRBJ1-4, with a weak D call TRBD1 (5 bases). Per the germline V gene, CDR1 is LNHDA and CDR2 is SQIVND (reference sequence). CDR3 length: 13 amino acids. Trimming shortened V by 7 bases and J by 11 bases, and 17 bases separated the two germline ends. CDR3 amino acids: CASIGEVKGKLFF. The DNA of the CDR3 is TGTGCCAGTATTGGGGAGGTCAAGGGGAAACTGTTTTTT.

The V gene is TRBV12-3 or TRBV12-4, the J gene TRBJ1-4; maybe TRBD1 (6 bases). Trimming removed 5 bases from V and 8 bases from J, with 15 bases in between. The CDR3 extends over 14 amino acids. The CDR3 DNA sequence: TGTGCCAGCAGTATCGGGGGGCACGGGGAAAAACTGTTTTTT. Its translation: CASSIGGHGEKLFF.

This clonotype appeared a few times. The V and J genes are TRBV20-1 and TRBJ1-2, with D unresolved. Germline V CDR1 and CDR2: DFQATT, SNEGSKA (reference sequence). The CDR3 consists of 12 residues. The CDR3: CRAGGELYGYTF. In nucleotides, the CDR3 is TGCAGAGCAGGAGGAGAACTATATGGCTACACCTTC.

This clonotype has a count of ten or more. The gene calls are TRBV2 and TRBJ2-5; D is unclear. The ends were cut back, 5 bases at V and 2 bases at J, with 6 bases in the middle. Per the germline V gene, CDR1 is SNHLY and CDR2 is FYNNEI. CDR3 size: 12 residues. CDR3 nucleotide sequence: TGTGCCAGCAGTACGCCGCAAGAGACCCAGTACTTC. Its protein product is CASSTPQETQYF. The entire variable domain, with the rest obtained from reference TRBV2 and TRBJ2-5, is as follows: EPEVTQTPSHQVTQMGQEVILRCVPISNHLYFYWYRQILGQKVEFLVSFYNNEISEKSEIFDDQFSVERPDGSNFTLKIRSTKLEDSAMYFCASSTPQETQYFGPGTRLLVL.

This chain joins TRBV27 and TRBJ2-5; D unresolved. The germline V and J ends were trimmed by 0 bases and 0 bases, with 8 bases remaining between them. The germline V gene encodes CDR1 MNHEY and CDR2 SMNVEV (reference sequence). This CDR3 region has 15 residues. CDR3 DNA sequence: TGTGCCAGCAGTTTATCTGCAGTCTACCAAGAGACCCAGTACTTC. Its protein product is CASSLSAVYQETQYF.

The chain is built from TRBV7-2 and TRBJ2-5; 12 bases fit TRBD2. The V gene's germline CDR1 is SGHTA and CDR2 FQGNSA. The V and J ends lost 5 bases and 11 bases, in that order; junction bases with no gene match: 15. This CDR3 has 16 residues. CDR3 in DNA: TGTGCCAGCAGCAGTCTAGCGGGAGGGTCCTACAATGAGCAGTACTTC. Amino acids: CASSSLAGGSYNEQYF.

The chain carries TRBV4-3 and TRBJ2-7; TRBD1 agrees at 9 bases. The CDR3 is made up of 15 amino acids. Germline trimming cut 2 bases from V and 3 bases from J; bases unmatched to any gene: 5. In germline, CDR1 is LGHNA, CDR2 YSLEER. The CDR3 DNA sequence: TGCGCCAGCAGCCAATGGACAGGGGAGGGCTACGAGCAGTACTTC. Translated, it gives CASSQWTGEGYEQYF.

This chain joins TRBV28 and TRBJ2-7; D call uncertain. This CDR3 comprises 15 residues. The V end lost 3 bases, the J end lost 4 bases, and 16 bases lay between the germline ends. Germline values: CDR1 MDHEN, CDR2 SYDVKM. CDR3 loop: CASSFWSSPQYEQYF. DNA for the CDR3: TGTGCCAGCAGTTTCTGGTCGTCCCCCCAATACGAGCAGTACTTC.

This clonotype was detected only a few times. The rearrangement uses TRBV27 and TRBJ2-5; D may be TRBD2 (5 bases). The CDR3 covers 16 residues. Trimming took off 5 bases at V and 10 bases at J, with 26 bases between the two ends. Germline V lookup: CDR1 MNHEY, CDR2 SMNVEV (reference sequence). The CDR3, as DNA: TGTGCCAGCAGTCCTACTCTCTCTGGGGTACATGGAGGCCAGTACTTC. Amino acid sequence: CASSPTLSGVHGGQYF.

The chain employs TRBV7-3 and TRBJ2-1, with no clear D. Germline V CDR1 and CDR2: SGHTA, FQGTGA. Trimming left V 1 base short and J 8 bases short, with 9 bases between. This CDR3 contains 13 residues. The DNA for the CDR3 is TGTGCCAGCAGCTTAATGGGCGCCCATGAGCAGTTCTTC. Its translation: CASSLMGAHEQFF.

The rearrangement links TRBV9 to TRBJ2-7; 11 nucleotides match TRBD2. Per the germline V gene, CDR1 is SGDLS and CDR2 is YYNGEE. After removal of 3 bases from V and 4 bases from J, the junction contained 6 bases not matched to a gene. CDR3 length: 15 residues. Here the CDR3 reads CASSAGTSGPYEQYF. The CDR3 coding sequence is TGTGCCAGCAGCGCAGGGACTAGCGGACCTTACGAGCAGTACTTC.

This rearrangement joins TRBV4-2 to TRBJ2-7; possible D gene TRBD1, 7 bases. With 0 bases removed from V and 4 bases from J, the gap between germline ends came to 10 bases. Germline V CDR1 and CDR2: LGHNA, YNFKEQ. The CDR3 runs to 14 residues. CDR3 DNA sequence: TGTGCCAGCAGCCAAGATTCAGGGGGGTACGAGCAGTACTTC. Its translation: CASSQDSGGYEQYF.

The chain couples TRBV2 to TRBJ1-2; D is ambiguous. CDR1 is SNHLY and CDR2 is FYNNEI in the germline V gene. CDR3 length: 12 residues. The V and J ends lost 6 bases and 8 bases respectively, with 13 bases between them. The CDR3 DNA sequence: TGTGCCAGCAGCACTTCCAACAGAGGCTACACCTTC. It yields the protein CASSTSNRGYTF.

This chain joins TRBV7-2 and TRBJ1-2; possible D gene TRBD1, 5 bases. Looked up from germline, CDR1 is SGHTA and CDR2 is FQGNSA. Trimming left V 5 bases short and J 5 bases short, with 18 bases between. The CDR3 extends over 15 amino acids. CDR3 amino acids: CASSPRGTRDYGYTF. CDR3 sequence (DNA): TGTGCCAGCAGCCCCCGGGGGACGAGGGATTATGGCTACACCTTC.

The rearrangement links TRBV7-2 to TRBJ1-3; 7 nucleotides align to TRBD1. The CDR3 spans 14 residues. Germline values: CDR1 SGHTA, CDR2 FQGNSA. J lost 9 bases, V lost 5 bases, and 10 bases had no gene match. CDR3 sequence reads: CASSPDRVGGTIYF. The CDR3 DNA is TGTGCCAGCAGCCCCGACAGGGTAGGAGGCACCATATATTTT.

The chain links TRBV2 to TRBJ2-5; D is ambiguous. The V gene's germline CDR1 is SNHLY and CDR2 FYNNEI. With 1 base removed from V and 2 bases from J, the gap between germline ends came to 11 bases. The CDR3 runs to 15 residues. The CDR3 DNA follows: TGTGCCAGCAGTGAAGGCATTCTAAATCAAGAGACCCAGTACTTC. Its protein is CASSEGILNQETQYF.

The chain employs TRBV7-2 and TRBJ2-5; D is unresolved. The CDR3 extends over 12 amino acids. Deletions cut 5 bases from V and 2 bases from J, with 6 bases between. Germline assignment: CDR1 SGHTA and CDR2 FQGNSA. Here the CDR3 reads CASSAQQETQYF. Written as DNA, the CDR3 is TGTGCCAGCAGCGCACAACAAGAGACCCAGTACTTC.

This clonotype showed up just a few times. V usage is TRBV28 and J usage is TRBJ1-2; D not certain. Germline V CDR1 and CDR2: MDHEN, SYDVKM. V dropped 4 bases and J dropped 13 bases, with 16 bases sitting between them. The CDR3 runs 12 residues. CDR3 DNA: TGTGCCAGCAGTTCATATGGCTCCCCAAGCACCTTC. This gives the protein CASSSYGSPSTF.